This T cell receptor (beta chain) was profiled in a study of Ad26.COV2.S vaccination and SARS-CoV-2 variants. Findings of the study overall: Researchers cautioned that TCR breadth and depth analyses may have underestimated total T cell responses. Non-spike TCR breadth showed similarity between vaccine and placebo recipients.

Germline-derived CDR1 and CDR2 are LGHDT and YNNKEL (reference sequence). Losses at the gene ends were 4 bases for V and 6 bases for J; bases not matched to a gene: 13. This CDR3 has 17 residues. Described treatment: over 15 received Ad26.COV2.S at low or high dose, single or two shots; roughly five received placebo; per-sample allocation not given. The investigators took samples on day 63 after the first vaccine or placebo injection. The table came from immunoSEQ multiplex PCR; TCRdb's copy has only in-frame clones and leaves some out. The sample consists of 400,000 to 500,000 clones, 80% to 90% of them appearing once. Points on this clone: Its antigen remains unidentified.

This TCR was recovered from a person between 18 and 65 years old who received the Ad26.COV2.S COVID-19 vaccine or a placebo. This sequence joins TRBV3-1 (or the pseudogene TRBV3-2) and TRBJ2-2; the match to TRBD2 covers 8 bases. The sample in question was peripheral blood, obtained in a trial of Ad26.COV2.S vaccine versus placebo. CDR3 protein: CASSPHLVAGFAGELFF. The CDR3 DNA follows: TGTGCCAGCAGCCCCCACTTGGTAGCGGGGTTTGCCGGGGAGCTGTTTTTT.